The sample holds a few counts of the clone carrying this T cell receptor (beta chain). The target antigen is unknown. The sample originates from a study of molecular identifiers for immune sequencing clone quantification. Findings of the study overall: Clones above 20 RNA copies contained over 98% of effector molecules but under 1% of naive ones.

MiXCR was run by TCRdb on the PCR reads, yielding one entry per CDR3 protein. Here the sample spans some 580,000 distinct CDR3 sequences, roughly 23% being singletons. The germline V gene has CDR1 LGHDT and CDR2 YNNKEL (reference sequence). This CDR3 spans 20 amino acids. Germline trimming cut 5 bases from V and 8 bases from J; bases unmatched to any gene: 26. The sequence derives from a human donor in good health. Some libraries in this study had Jurkat cell RNA spiked in. The rearrangement links TRBV3-1 to TRBJ2-1, with 8 bases aligning to TRBD2. Sequences were obtained from naive CD8+ T cells from blood, with Jurkat cell RNA spiked in. The sample's subset: FACS-sorted CD8+CD4-CCR7+CD45RA+ naive T cells. CDR3 nucleotide sequence: TGTGCCAGCAGCAGTACCGGGACACACGATAGCGGGACCACCCGGGATGAGCAGTTCTTC. It specifies CASSSTGTHDSGTTRDEQFF.